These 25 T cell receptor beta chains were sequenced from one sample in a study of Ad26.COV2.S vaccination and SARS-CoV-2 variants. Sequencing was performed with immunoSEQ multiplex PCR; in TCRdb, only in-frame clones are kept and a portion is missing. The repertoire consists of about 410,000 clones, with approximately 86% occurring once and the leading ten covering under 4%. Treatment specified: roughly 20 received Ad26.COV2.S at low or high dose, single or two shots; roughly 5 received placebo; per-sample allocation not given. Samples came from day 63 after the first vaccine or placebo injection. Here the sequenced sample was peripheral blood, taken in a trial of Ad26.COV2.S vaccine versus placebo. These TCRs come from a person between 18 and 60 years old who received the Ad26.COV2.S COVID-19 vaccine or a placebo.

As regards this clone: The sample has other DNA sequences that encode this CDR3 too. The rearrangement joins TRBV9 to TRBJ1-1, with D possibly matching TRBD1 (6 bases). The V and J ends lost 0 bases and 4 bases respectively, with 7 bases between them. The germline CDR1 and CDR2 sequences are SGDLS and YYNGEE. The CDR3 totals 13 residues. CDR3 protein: CASSVEGGTEAFF. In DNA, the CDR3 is TGTGCCAGCAGCGTAGAGGGGGGCACTGAAGCTTTCTTT.

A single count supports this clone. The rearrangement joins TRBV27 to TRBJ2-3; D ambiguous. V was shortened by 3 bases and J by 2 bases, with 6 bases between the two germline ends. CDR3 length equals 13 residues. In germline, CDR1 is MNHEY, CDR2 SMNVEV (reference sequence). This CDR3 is CASSFGPTDTQYF. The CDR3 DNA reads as TGTGCCAGCAGTTTCGGACCCACAGATACGCAGTATTTT.

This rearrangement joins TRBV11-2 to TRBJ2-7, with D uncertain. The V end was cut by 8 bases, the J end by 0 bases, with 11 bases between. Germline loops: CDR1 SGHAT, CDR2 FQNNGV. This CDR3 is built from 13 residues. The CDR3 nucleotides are TGTGCCAGCCGCAAATTGCGCTCCTACGAGCAGTACTTC. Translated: CASRKLRSYEQYF.

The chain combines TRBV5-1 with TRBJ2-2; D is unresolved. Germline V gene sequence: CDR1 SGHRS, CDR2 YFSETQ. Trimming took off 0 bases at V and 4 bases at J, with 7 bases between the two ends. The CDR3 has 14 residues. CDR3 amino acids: CASSLAPGTGELFF. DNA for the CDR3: TGCGCCAGCAGCTTGGCCCCGGGCACCGGGGAGCTGTTTTTT.

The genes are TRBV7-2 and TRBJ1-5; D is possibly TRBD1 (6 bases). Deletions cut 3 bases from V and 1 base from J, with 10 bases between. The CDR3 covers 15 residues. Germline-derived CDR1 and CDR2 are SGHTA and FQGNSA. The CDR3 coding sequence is TGTGCCAGCAGCTTGGAAGGGGGGAGCAATCAGCCCCAGCATTTT. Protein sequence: CASSLEGGSNQPQHF.

CDR3 bases: TGTGCCAGCGGACGGGGGGCCGCACAAGAGACCCAGTACTTC. Translated, it gives CASGRGAAQETQYF. This sequence joins TRBV7-2 and TRBJ2-5; D possibly corresponds to TRBD2 (7 bases). Deletions cut 8 bases from V and 2 bases from J, with 15 bases between. The CDR3 has 14 amino acids. Germline-derived CDR1 and CDR2 are SGHTA and FQGNSA. The complete variable domain, with remaining parts taken from reference TRBV7-2 and TRBJ2-5, reads GAGVSQSPSNKVTEKGKDVELRCDPISGHTALYWYRQSLGQGLEFLIYFQGNSAPDKSGLPSDRFSAERTGGSVSTLTIQRTQQEDSAVYLCASGRGAAQETQYFGPGTRLLVL.

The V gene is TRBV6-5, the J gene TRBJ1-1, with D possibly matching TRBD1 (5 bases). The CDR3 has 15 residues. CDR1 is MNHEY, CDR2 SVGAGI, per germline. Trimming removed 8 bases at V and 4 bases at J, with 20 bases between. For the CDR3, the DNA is TGTGCCAGCTCCTTTGGGGCGCTGAGGGGCACTGAAGCTTTCTTT. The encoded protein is CASSFGALRGTEAFF.

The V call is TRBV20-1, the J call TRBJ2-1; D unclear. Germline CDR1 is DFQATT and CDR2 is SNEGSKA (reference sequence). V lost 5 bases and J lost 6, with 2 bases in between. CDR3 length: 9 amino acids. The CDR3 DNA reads TGCAGTGCTGGCAATGAGCAGTTCTTC. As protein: CSAGNEQFF.

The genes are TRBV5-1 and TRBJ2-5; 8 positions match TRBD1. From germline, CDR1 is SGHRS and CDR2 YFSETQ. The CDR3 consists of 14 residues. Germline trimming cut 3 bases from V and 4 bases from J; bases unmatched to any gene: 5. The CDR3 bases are TGCGCCAGCAGCTCCCACGGACAGGGAGAGACCCAGTACTTC. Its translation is CASSSHGQGETQYF.

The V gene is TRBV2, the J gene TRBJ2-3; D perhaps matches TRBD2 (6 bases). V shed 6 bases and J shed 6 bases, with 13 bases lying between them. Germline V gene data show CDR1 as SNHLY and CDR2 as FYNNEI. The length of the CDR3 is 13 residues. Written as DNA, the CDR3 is TGTGCCAGCAGGGCGCTAGCGATTGATACGCAGTATTTT. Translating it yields CASRALAIDTQYF.

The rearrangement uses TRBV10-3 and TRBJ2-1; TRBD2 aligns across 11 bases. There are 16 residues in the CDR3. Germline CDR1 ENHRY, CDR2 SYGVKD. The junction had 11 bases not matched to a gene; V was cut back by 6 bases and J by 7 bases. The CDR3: CAISRTVAGGRNEQFF. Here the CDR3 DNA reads TGTGCCATCAGCCGAACTGTAGCGGGGGGGCGAAATGAGCAGTTCTTC.

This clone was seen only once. CDR3 region: CASKGGSNEKLFF. CDR3 sequence (DNA): TGTGCCAGCAAAGGCGGGTCTAATGAAAAACTGTTTTTT. The J gene is TRBJ1-4, the V gene TRBV9; no definite D call. Germline V gene sequence: CDR1 SGDLS, CDR2 YYNGEE. V lost 6 bases, J lost 3 bases, and 9 bases lay in between. The CDR3 loop spans 13 amino acids.

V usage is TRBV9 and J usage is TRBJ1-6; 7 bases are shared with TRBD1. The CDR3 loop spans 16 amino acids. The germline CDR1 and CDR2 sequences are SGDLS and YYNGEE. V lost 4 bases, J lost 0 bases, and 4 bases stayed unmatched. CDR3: CASSHRGGSYNSPLHF. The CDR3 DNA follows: TGTGCCAGCAGCCACAGGGGTGGCTCCTATAATTCACCCCTCCACTTT.

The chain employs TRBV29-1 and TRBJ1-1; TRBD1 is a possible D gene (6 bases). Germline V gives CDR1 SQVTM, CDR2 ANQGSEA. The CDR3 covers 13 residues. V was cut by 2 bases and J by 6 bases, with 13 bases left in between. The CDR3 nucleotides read TGCAGCGTTGAAAGAGGGGGATGGGCTGAAGCTTTCTTT. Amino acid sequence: CSVERGGWAEAFF.

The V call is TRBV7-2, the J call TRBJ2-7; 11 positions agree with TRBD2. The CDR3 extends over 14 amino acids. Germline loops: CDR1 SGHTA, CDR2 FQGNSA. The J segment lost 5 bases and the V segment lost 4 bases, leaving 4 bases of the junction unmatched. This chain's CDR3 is CASSSLAGGHEQYF. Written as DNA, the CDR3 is TGTGCCAGCAGCTCCCTAGCGGGGGGTCACGAGCAGTACTTC.

The CDR3 sequence: CAISTSPDNADNEQFF. Written as DNA, the CDR3 is TGTGCCATCAGCACCTCCCCGGACAACGCCGACAATGAGCAGTTCTTC. The rearrangement joins TRBV10-3 to TRBJ2-1; D may be TRBD1 (5 bases). Germline CDR1 and CDR2: ENHRY and SYGVKD. Trimming cost V 6 bases and J 5 bases, with 20 bases left between them. CDR3 length: 16 residues.

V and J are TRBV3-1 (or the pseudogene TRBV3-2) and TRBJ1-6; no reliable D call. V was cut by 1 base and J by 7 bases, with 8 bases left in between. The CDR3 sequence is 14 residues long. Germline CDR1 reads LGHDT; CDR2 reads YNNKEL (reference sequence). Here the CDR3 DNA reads TGTGCCAGCAGCCAAGCCTTTGGGAATTCACCCCTCCACTTT. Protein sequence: CASSQAFGNSPLHF.

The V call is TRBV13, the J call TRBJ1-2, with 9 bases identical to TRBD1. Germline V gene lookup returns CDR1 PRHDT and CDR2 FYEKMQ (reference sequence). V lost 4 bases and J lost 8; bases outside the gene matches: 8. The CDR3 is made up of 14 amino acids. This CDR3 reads CASSSGWTGDGYTF. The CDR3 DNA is TGTGCCAGCAGCTCCGGCTGGACAGGGGACGGCTACACCTTC.

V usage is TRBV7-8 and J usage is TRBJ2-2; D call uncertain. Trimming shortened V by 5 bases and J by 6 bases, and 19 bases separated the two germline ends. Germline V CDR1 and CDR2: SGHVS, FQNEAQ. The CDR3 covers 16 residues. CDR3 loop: CASSLPGTTGSGELFF. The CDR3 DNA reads TGTGCCAGCAGCCTCCCGGGTACAACGGGTTCCGGGGAGCTGTTTTTT.

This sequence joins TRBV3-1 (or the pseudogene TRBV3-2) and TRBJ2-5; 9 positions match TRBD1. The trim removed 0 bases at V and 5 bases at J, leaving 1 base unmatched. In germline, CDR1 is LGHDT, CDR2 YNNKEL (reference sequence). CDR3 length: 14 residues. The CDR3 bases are TGTGCCAGCAGCCAAGACGGACAGGGGGAGACCCAGTACTTC. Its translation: CASSQDGQGETQYF.

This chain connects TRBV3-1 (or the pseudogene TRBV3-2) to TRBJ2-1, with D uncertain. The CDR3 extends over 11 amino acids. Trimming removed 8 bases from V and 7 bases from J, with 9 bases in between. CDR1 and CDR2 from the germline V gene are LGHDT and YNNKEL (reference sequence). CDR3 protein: CASAKGNEQFF. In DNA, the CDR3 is TGTGCCAGCGCTAAAGGGAATGAGCAGTTCTTC.

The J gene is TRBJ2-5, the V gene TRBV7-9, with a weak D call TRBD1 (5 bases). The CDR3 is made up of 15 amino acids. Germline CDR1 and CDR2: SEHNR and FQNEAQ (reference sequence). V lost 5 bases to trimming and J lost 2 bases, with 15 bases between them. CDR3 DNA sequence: TGTGCCAGCAGCCCAGGGTTAATGGGGCAAGAGACCCAGTACTTC. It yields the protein CASSPGLMGQETQYF.

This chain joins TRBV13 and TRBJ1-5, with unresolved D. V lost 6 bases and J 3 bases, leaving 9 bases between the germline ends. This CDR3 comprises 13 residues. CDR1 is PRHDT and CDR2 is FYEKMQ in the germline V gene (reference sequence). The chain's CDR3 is CASSRQANQPQHF. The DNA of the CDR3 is TGTGCCAGCAGTCGGCAGGCCAATCAGCCCCAGCATTTT.

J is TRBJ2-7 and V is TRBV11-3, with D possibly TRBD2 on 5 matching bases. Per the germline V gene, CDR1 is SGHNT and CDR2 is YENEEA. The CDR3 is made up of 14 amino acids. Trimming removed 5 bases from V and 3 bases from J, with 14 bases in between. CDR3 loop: CASSVPGSYYEQYF. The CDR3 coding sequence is TGTGCCAGCAGCGTACCGGGATCATACTACGAGCAGTACTTC.

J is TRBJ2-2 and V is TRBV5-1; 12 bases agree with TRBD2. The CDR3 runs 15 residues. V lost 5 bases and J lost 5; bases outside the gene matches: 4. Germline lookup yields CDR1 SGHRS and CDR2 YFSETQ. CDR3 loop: CASRRLAGATGELFF. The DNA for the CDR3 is TGCGCCAGCAGACGACTAGCGGGGGCAACCGGGGAGCTGTTTTTT.